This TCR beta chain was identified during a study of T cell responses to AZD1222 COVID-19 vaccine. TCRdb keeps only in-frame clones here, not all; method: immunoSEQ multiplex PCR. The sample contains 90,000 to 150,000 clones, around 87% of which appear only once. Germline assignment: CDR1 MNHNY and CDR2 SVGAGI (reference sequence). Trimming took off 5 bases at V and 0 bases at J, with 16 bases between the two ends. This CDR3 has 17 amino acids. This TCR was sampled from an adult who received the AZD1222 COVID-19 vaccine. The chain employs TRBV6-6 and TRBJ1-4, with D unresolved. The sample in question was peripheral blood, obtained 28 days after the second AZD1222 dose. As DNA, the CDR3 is TGTGCCAGCAGTCGCGGGGTGGCACCTGCAACTAATGAAAAACTGTTTTTT. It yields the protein CASSRGVAPATNEKLFF.